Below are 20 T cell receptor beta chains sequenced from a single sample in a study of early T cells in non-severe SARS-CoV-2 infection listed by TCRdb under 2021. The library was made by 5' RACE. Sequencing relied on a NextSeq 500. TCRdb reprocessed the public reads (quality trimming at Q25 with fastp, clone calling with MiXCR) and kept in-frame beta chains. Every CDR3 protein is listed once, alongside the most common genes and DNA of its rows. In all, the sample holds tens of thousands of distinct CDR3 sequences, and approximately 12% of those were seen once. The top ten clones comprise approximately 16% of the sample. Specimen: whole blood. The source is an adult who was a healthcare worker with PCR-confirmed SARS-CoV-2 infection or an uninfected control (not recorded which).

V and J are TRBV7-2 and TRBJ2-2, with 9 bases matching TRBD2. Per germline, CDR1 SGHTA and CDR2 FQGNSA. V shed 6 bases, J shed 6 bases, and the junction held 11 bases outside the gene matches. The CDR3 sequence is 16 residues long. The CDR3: CASSYSGSSLAGELFF. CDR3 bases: TGTGCCAGCAGTTATAGCGGGAGTTCTCTCGCCGGGGAGCTGTTTTTT. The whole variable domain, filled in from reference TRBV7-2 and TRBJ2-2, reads GAGVSQSPSNKVTEKGKDVELRCDPISGHTALYWYRQSLGQGLEFLIYFQGNSAPDKSGLPSDRFSAERTGGSVSTLTIQRTQQEDSAVYLCASSYSGSSLAGELFFGEGSRLTVL.

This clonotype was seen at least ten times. DNA of the CDR3: TGTGCCAGCAGTGATTTTACAGCCGAAGCCGGGGAGCTGTTTTTT. This translates into CASSDFTAEAGELFF. This chain joins TRBV2 and TRBJ2-2, with D hard to call. The CDR3 runs 15 residues. Per the germline V gene, CDR1 is SNHLY and CDR2 is FYNNEI. The V end was cut by 3 bases, the J end by 6 bases, with 14 bases between.

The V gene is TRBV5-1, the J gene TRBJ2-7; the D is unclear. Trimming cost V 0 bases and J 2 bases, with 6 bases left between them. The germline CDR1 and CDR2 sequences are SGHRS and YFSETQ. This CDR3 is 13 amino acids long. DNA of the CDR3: TGCGCCAGCAGCTTGGAGCAGACCTACGAGCAGTACTTC. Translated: CASSLEQTYEQYF. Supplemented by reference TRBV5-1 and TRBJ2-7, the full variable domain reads KAGVTQTPRYLIKTRGQQVTLSCSPISGHRSVSWYQQTPGQGLQFLFEYFSETQRNKGNFPGRFSGRQFSNSRSEMNVSTLELGDSALYLCASSLEQTYEQYFGPGTRLTVT.

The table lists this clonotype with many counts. CDR3 sequence: CASSYRMNTEAFF. The CDR3 DNA follows: TGTGCCAGCAGTTACAGGATGAACACTGAAGCTTTCTTT. The chain combines TRBV6-2 or TRBV6-3 with TRBJ1-1; D remains unclear. The V end lost 2 bases, the J end lost 0 bases, and 4 bases lay between the germline ends. CDR1 and CDR2 (germline): MNHEY, SVGEGT. CDR3 length: 13 amino acids.

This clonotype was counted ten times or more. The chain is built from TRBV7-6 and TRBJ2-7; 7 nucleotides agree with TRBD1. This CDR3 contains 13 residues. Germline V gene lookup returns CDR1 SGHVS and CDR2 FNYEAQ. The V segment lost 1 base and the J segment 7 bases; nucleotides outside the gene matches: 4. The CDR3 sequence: CASSLGTGAEQYF. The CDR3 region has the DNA TGTGCCAGCAGCTTAGGAACAGGGGCGGAGCAGTACTTC.

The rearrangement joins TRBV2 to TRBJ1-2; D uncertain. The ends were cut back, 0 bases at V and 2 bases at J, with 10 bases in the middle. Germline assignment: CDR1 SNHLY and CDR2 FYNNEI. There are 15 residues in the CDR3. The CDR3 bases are TGTGCCAGCAGTGAAGCGCCGGGTACGAACTATGGCTACACCTTC. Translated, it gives CASSEAPGTNYGYTF.

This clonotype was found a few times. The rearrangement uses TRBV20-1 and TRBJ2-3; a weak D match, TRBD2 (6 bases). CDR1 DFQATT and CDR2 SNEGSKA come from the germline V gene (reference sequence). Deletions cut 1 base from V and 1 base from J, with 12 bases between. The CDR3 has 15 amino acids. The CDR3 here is CSARVRGGGTDTQYF. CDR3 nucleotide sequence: TGCAGTGCTAGAGTTAGGGGCGGGGGCACAGATACGCAGTATTTT.

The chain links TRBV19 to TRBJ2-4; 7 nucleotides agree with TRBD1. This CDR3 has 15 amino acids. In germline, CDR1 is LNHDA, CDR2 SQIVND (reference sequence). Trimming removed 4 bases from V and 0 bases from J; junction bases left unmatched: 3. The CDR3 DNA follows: TGTGCCAGTAGTACGACAGGGATAGCCAAAAACATTCAGTACTTC. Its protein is CASSTTGIAKNIQYF.

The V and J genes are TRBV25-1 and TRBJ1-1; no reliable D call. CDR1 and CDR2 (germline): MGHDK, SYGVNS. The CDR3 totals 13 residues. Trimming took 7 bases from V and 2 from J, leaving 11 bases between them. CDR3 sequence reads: CASTPLFNTEAFF. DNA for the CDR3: TGTGCCAGCACCCCGTTATTCAACACTGAAGCTTTCTTT.

Here the CDR3 reads CASSLDGPSTGWYEQYF. The CDR3 coding sequence is TGCGCCAGCAGCTTGGATGGACCTTCGACAGGGTGGTACGAGCAGTACTTC. The chain combines TRBV5-1 with TRBJ2-7, with 7 bases identical to TRBD1. Germline values: CDR1 SGHRS, CDR2 YFSETQ. The CDR3 is made up of 17 amino acids. V trimming: 0 bases; J trimming: 4 bases; junction bases outside the gene matches: 13.

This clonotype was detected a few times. The chain's CDR3 is CASSLEGGRGQPQHF. The CDR3 nucleotides are TGCGCCAGCAGCTTGGAGGGGGGTCGAGGCCAGCCCCAGCATTTT. This sequence joins TRBV5-1 and TRBJ1-5, with D maybe TRBD1 (6 bases). The germline V gene encodes CDR1 SGHRS and CDR2 YFSETQ. Trimming left V 0 bases short and J 7 bases short, with 14 bases between. This CDR3 has 15 amino acids.

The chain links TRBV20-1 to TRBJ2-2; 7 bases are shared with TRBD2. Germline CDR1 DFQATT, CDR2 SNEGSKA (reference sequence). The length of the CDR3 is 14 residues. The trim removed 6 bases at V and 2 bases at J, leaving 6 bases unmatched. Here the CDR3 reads CSATAGTNTGELFF. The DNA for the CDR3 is TGCAGTGCCACAGCGGGAACTAACACCGGGGAGCTGTTTTTT.

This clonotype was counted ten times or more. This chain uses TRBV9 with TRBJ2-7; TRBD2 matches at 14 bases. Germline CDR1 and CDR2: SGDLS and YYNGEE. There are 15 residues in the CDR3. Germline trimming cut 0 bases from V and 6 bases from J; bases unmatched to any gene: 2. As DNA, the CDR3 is TGTGCCAGCAGCGTAGGACTAGCGGGAGGGCGCGAGCAGTACTTC. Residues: CASSVGLAGGREQYF.

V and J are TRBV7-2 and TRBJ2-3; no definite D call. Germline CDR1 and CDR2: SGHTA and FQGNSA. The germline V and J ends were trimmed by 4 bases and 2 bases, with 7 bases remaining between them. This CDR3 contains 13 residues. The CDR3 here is CASSSDFTDTQYF. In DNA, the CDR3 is TGTGCCAGCAGCTCAGACTTCACAGATACGCAGTATTTT. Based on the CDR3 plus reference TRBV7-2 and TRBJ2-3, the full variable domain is GAGVSQSPSNKVTEKGKDVELRCDPISGHTALYWYRQSLGQGLEFLIYFQGNSAPDKSGLPSDRFSAERTGGSVSTLTIQRTQQEDSAVYLCASSSDFTDTQYFGPGTRLTVL.

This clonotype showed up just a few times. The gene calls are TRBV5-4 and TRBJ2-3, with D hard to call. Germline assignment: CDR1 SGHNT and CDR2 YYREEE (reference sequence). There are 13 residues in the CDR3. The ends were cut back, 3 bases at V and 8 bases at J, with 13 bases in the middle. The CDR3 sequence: CASSSLGQGTQYF. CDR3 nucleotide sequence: TGTGCCAGCAGCTCGCTAGGCCAAGGTACGCAGTATTTT.

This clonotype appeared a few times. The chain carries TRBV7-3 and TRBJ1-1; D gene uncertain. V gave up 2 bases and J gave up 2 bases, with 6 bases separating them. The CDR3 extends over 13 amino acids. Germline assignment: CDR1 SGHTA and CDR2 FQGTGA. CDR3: CASSLSQNTEAFF. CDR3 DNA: TGTGCCAGCAGCTTATCGCAAAACACTGAAGCTTTCTTT.

The CDR3, as DNA: TGCAGTGCCACCAATCCGACGAGGGGAAGGAGCAATCAGCCCCAGCATTTT. Translated: CSATNPTRGRSNQPQHF. The chain uses TRBV20-1 and TRBJ1-5; a possible D gene is TRBD1 (5 bases). Germline V gene lookup returns CDR1 DFQATT and CDR2 SNEGSKA (reference sequence). Trimming removed 6 bases from V and 1 base from J, with 22 bases in between. The CDR3 length is 17 residues.

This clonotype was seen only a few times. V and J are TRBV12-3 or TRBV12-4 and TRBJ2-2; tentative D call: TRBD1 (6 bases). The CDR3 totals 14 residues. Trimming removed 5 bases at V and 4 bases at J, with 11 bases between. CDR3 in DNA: TGTGCCAGCAGTCCGAGGACAGCCACCGGGGAGCTGTTTTTT. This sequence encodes CASSPRTATGELFF.

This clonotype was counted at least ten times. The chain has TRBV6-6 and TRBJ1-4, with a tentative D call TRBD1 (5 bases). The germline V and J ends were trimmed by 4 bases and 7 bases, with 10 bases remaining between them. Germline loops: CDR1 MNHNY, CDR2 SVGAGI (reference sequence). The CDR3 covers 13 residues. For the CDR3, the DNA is TGTGCCAGCAGTTCAGGGCTTCGTGAAAAACTGTTTTTT. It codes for CASSSGLREKLFF.

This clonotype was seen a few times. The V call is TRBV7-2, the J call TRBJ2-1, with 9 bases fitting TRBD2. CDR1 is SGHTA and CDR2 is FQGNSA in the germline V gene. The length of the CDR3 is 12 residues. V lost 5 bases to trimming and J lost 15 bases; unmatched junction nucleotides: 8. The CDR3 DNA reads TGTGCCAGCAGCCCCTCCGGGACTAGCCTGTTCTTC. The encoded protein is CASSPSGTSLFF.